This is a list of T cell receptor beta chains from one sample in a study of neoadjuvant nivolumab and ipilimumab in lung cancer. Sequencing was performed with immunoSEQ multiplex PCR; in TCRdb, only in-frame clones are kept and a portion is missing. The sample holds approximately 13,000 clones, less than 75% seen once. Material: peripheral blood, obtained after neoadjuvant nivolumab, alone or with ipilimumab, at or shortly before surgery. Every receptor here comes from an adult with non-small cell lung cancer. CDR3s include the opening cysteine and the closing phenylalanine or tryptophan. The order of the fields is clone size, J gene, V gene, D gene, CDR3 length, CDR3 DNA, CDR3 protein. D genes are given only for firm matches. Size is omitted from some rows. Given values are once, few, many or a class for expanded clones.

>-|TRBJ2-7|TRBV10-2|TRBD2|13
TGCGCCAGCACTTTAGCGGGGGCCTACGAGCAGTACTTC
CASTLAGAYEQYF
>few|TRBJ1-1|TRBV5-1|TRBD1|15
TGCGCCAGCAGCTTGTTGGGACAGACCAACACTGAAGCTTTCTTT
CASSLLGQTNTEAFF
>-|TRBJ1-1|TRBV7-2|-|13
TGTGCCAGCAGCTTAGTTAGGGTGACTGAAGCTTTCTTT
CASSLVRVTEAFF
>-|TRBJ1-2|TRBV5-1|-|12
TGCGCCAGCAGCTTGGGACTGGGAGGCTACACCTTC
CASSLGLGGYTF
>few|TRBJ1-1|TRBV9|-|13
TGTGCCAGCAGCACCATGGGGGACACTGAAGCTTTCTTT
CASSTMGDTEAFF
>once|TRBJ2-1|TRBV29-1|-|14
TGCAGCGTGGTCGGACCGAGGGGCTACAATGAGCAGTTCTTC
CSVVGPRGYNEQFF
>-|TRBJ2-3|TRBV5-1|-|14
TGCGCCAGCAGCTCGGGCCCTCAGGGAGATACGCAGTATTTT
CASSSGPQGDTQYF
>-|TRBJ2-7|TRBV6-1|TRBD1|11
TGTGCCAGCACTGCAGGGGGCGAGCAGTACTTC
CASTAGGEQYF
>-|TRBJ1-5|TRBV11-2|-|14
TGTGCCAGCAGCTTAGGGGGCAGGGCTCAGCCCCAGCATTTT
CASSLGGRAQPQHF
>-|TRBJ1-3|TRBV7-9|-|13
TGTGCCAGCAGACTGAGCTCTGGAAACACCATATATTTT
CASRLSSGNTIYF
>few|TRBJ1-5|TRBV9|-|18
TGTGCCAGCTCTTTTCGGACGGACTTGGAGAATAGCAATCAGCCCCAGCATTTT
CASSFRTDLENSNQPQHF
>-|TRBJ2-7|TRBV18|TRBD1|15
TGTGCCAGCTCCCTCCCGGGACAGGGGGCGCACGAGCAGTACTTC
CASSLPGQGAHEQYF
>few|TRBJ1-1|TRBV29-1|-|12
TGCAGCGTGCACGACGGGAACACTGAAGCTTTCTTT
CSVHDGNTEAFF
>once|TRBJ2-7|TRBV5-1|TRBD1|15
TGCGCCAGCAGCTTTGGCAGGGGGTACTCCTACGAGCAGTACTTC
CASSFGRGYSYEQYF